The 17 T cell receptor beta chains listed next were all sequenced from one sample in a study of blood T cell repertoires in COVID-19. The repertoire was sequenced with immunoSEQ multiplex PCR; TCRdb's copy has only in-frame clones and lacks some. Of 200,000 to 300,000 clones in the sample, approximately 86% were seen once. The sequencing input was PBMCs or T cells enriched from blood (not recorded which). The receptor source for this set is a woman between 18 and 30 years old who had recovered from COVID-19.

CDR3 DNA sequence: TGTGCCAGCAGTATCGGGACAGCCATTAATCAGCCCCAGCATTTT. Translated, it gives CASSIGTAINQPQHF. This chain uses TRBV2 with TRBJ1-5; 7 bases match TRBD1. V lost 5 bases and J lost 4; bases outside the gene matches: 8. The CDR3 contains 15 residues. From germline, CDR1 is SNHLY and CDR2 FYNNEI.

The sample holds a few counts of this clone. The J gene is TRBJ1-2, the V gene TRBV5-1; D uncertain. The CDR3 contains 15 residues. Trimming cost V 0 bases and J 6 bases, with 15 bases left between them. Germline CDR1 reads SGHRS; CDR2 reads YFSETQ. CDR3 region: CASSLGFREEDGYTF. In DNA, the CDR3 is TGCGCCAGCAGCTTGGGGTTTAGGGAGGAAGATGGCTACACCTTC.

The chain joins TRBV12-3 or TRBV12-4 to TRBJ2-5; D gene ambiguous. The CDR3 extends over 12 amino acids. Between the trimmed V and J ends, which lost 4 bases and 2 bases, there was a span of 5 bases. CDR3 coding DNA: TGTGCCAGCAGTTCCGTTCAAGAGACCCAGTACTTC. Residues: CASSSVQETQYF.

The rearrangement joins TRBV2 to TRBJ1-2, with TRBD1 identical over 7 bases. This CDR3 comprises 11 residues. CDR1 and CDR2 (germline): SNHLY, FYNNEI. Losses at the gene ends were 8 bases for V and 8 bases for J; bases not matched to a gene: 5. CDR3 in DNA: TGTGCCAGCCTACAGGGGAAAGGCTACACCTTC. It translates to CASLQGKGYTF.

This clone was seen once. The chain combines TRBV4-2 with TRBJ2-2; TRBD1 matches at 9 bases. The J segment lost 4 bases and the V segment lost 2 bases, leaving 5 bases of the junction unmatched. Germline CDR1 and CDR2: LGHNA and YNFKEQ. This CDR3 region has 16 residues. The CDR3 DNA reads TGTGCCAGCAGCCAACCGGGACAGGGTTTCACCGGGGAGCTGTTTTTT. This gives the protein CASSQPGQGFTGELFF.

V gene TRBV9 combines with J gene TRBJ1-1; D gene uncertain. The germline gives CDR1 SGDLS, CDR2 YYNGEE. Trimming left V 3 bases short and J 3 bases short, with 9 bases between. The CDR3 contains 13 residues. The CDR3 spells CASSGLADTEAFF. The DNA for the CDR3 is TGTGCCAGCAGCGGATTGGCGGACACTGAAGCTTTCTTT.

CDR3 protein: CASSRPPGTSGGSRETQYF. CDR3 bases: TGCGCCAGCAGCCGCCCCCCGGGGACTAGCGGGGGATCGCGGGAGACCCAGTACTTC. The chain recombines TRBV4-1 with TRBJ2-5; 14 bases are a match to TRBD2. CDR3 size: 19 residues. The J segment lost 5 bases and the V segment lost 4 bases, leaving 15 bases of the junction unmatched. Germline V gene data show CDR1 as MGHRA and CDR2 as YSYEKL.

The chain uses TRBV29-1 and TRBJ1-2; perhaps TRBD1 as D (5 bases). CDR1 and CDR2 from the germline V gene are SQVTM and ANQGSEA. Deletions cut 3 bases from V and 2 bases from J, with 10 bases between. The CDR3 has 13 amino acids. CDR3 coding DNA: TGCAGCGTTGAGCCGACAGCAAACTATGGCTACACCTTC. Protein product: CSVEPTANYGYTF.

The chain uses TRBV30 and TRBJ2-3; 8 nucleotides align to TRBD2. V dropped 6 bases and J dropped 2; count of bases not matched to a gene: 10. This CDR3 comprises 15 residues. The V gene's germline CDR1 is GTSNPN and CDR2 SVGIG (reference sequence). The CDR3: CACRRGSGITDTQYF. In DNA, the CDR3 is TGTGCCTGCCGCCGGGGTAGCGGGATCACAGATACGCAGTATTTT.

This clone showed up just once. The V gene is TRBV2, the J gene TRBJ1-2, with D tentatively TRBD1 (5 bases). Per germline, CDR1 SNHLY and CDR2 FYNNEI. Trimming took 4 bases from V and 4 from J, leaving 10 bases between them. CDR3 size: 13 residues. As DNA, the CDR3 is TGTGCCAGCAGTGCAGGGTTTGGCTATGGCTACACCTTC. Its protein is CASSAGFGYGYTF.

The chain uses TRBV5-6 and TRBJ1-1, with TRBD1 as a possible D gene (5 bases). V was clipped by 0 bases and J by 1 base, with 10 bases between them. Germline CDR1 SGHDT, CDR2 YYEEEE. The CDR3 length is 15 residues. CDR3 sequence (DNA): TGTGCCAGCAGCTTGGAGGGGATTGGGAACACTGAAGCTTTCTTT. Translated: CASSLEGIGNTEAFF.

The chain joins TRBV7-2 to TRBJ1-6; the match to TRBD1 covers 9 bases. The germline V gene encodes CDR1 SGHTA and CDR2 FQGNSA. With 2 bases clipped from V and 6 bases from J, the junction kept 2 bases outside the gene matches. The CDR3 has 15 amino acids. CDR3 sequence reads: CASSLWTGVNSPLHF. The CDR3 DNA is TGTGCCAGCAGCTTATGGACAGGGGTTAATTCACCCCTCCACTTT.

This clone has just a few counts. The CDR3 is CASSIDSGRVYEQYF. In DNA form, the CDR3 reads TGTGCCAGTAGTATAGACAGCGGGAGGGTTTACGAGCAGTACTTC. The rearrangement links TRBV19 to TRBJ2-7; 10 positions agree with TRBD2. V shed 0 bases, J shed 4 bases, and the junction held 3 bases outside the gene matches. The CDR3 contains 15 residues. Germline CDR1 LNHDA, CDR2 SQIVND (reference sequence).

The chain joins TRBV9 to TRBJ1-2; TRBD1 matches at 10 bases. CDR1 is SGDLS, CDR2 YYNGEE, per germline. After removal of 1 base from V and 6 bases from J, the junction contained 12 bases not matched to a gene. The CDR3 extends over 17 amino acids. The CDR3 loop reads CASSVSSRDRGANGYTF. The CDR3 DNA is TGTGCCAGCAGCGTATCAAGCCGGGACAGGGGTGCGAATGGCTACACCTTC. Full variable domain (missing parts from reference TRBV9 and TRBJ1-2): DSGVTQTPKHLITATGQRVTLRCSPRSGDLSVYWYQQSLDQGLQFLIQYYNGEERAKGNILERFSAQQFPDLHSELNLSSLELGDSALYFCASSVSSRDRGANGYTFGSGTRLTVV.

The chain has TRBV2 and TRBJ1-1, with D hard to call. V was shortened by 4 bases and J by 3 bases, with 15 bases between the two germline ends. CDR3 size: 15 residues. Germline values: CDR1 SNHLY, CDR2 FYNNEI. The CDR3 DNA reads as TGTGCCAGCAGTGCCGGGGTCGGCGTTTACACTGAAGCTTTCTTT. Protein: CASSAGVGVYTEAFF.

The rearrangement links TRBV19 to TRBJ1-2; no clear D gene. This CDR3 comprises 13 residues. CDR1 is LNHDA and CDR2 is SQIVND in the germline V gene (reference sequence). Trimming took 3 bases from V and 0 from J, leaving 5 bases between them. CDR3 bases: TGTGCCAGTAGTATGATAGCTAACTATGGCTACACCTTC. Encoded protein: CASSMIANYGYTF.

The V call is TRBV7-2, the J call TRBJ2-7; D is perhaps TRBD1 (5 bases). The CDR3 contains 17 residues. Germline assignment: CDR1 SGHTA and CDR2 FQGNSA. V was pared by 4 bases and J by 7 bases, with 26 bases between. The CDR3: CASSSGRAEPYSWEQYF. The CDR3 nucleotides are TGTGCCAGCAGCTCAGGCAGGGCGGAGCCCTATTCATGGGAGCAGTACTTC.